Included here is one T cell receptor beta chain sequence, with context. These data are taken from a study of blood T cell repertoires in COVID-19. Study overall: Spain, Italy and the United States supplied samples that represented acute and convalescent COVID-19. Sample material is recorded as cDNA or gDNA derived from T cells, B-cell-depleted T cells, or PBMCs.

The assay was immunoSEQ multiplex PCR, and TCRdb's table has in-frame clones only and misses some. Among more than 65,000 clones listed, roughly 86% were seen once. The V gene's germline CDR1 is MRHNA and CDR2 SNTAGT. This CDR3 is 17 amino acids long. The junction had 10 bases not matched to a gene; V was cut back by 4 bases and J by 5 bases. V usage is TRBV6-4 and J usage is TRBJ1-6, with 8 bases that match TRBD1. The receptor was derived from a human donor in a cohort sampled during active COVID-19. The sample consisted of peripheral blood. The CDR3: CASSGWTGKGDNSPLHF. Written as DNA, the CDR3 is TGTGCCAGCAGTGGATGGACAGGGAAAGGGGATAATTCACCCCTCCACTTT.